This T cell receptor beta chain was captured by sequencing in a study of cytomegalovirus exposure and HLA in healthy donors. Whole-study context: The use of the same platform for the 110 or so validation repertoires and the approximately 670 first-cohort repertoires was reported by a later analysis. Whole-study results and caveats: Rare sequences made up most TCRs, while some public TCRs were found in many donors.

In germline, CDR1 is LNHDA, CDR2 SQIVND (reference sequence). With 10 bases removed from V and 0 bases from J, the gap between germline ends came to 25 bases. This CDR3 has 18 amino acids. About this clone itself: Its antigen is not known.

Sequencing was performed with immunoSEQ multiplex PCR; in TCRdb, only in-frame clones are kept and a portion is missing. Of 71,000 or so clones listed, over 85% are singletons. The donors were in the approximately 130-subject validation cohort; that cohort was separate from the approximately 700-subject first cohort. The V gene is TRBV19, the J gene TRBJ1-5; no definite D call. What was sequenced was PBMCs. The TCR comes from a man younger than 35 in good health and CMV-seropositive. For the CDR3, the DNA is TGTGCCAACCACAGAGTCTCCCCGCAGACCTATAGCAATCAGCCCCAGCATTTT. Translation gives CANHRVSPQTYSNQPQHF.